The rows below give T cell receptor beta chains drawn from one sample of a study of STAT5B mutations in CD4+ large granular lymphocyte leukemia. The table came from immunoSEQ multiplex PCR; TCRdb's copy has only in-frame clones and leaves some out. The sample consists of more than 45,000 clones, roughly 72% of them appearing once. The sequencing input was CD4+ T cells from blood buffy coats. The source of these receptors is a human donor in good health. Both conserved end residues are part of each CDR3. D genes are given only for firm matches. Size is stated for part of the rows, as once, few or many counts, or as a class when the clone is expanded.

>TRBV10-3|TRBD1|TRBJ2-1|few
CASLDRNSYNEQFF
TGTGCCAGCCTGGACAGGAACTCCTACAATGAGCAGTTCTTC
>TRBV5-4|.|TRBJ2-5|.
CASSPGQQQETQYF
TGTGCCAGCAGTCCAGGACAGCAACAAGAGACCCAGTACTTC
>TRBV30|.|TRBJ2-7|.
CAWNRDHSHEQYF
TGTGCCTGGAACCGGGACCACAGCCACGAGCAGTACTTC
>TRBV10-3|.|TRBJ1-4|.
CATRSDSEKLFF
TGTGCCACCCGATCTGACAGTGAAAAACTGTTTTTT
>TRBV28|.|TRBJ2-6|.
CASSLDARTISGANVLTF
TGTGCCAGCAGTTTAGATGCCAGGACAATCTCTGGGGCCAACGTCCTGACTTTC
>TRBV7-9|TRBD1|TRBJ1-1|few
CASSLAGGATEAFF
TGTGCCAGCAGCTTGGCAGGGGGCGCCACTGAAGCTTTCTTT
>TRBV27|.|TRBJ1-2|.
CASSLSQFYGYTF
TGTGCCAGCAGTTTGTCGCAATTCTATGGCTACACCTTC
>TRBV5-1|TRBD1|TRBJ2-5|.
CASSLGTGETQYF
TGCGCCAGCAGCTTGGGGACAGGGGAGACCCAGTACTTC
>TRBV7-2|.|TRBJ2-4|.
CASSPISGAKNIQYF
TGTGCCAGCAGCCCCATTAGTGGAGCCAAAAACATTCAGTACTTC
>TRBV2|.|TRBJ1-1|.
CASRRTFTEAFF
TGTGCCAGCAGGAGGACATTCACTGAAGCTTTCTTT
>TRBV11-2|TRBD1|TRBJ1-2|.
CASSIDRARGYTF
TGTGCCAGCAGCATCGACAGGGCAAGAGGCTACACCTTC
>TRBV2|.|TRBJ1-1|few
CASSGTGRTNTEAFF
TGTGCCAGCAGTGGAACAGGGAGGACCAACACTGAAGCTTTCTTT
>TRBV5-8|TRBD1|TRBJ2-1|few
CASSLGRDSGYNEQFF
TGTGCCAGCAGCTTGGGACGGGACAGTGGCTACAATGAGCAGTTCTTC
>TRBV30|TRBD2|TRBJ2-7|.
CAWNLAGSYEQYF
TGTGCCTGGAACCTAGCGGGGTCGTACGAGCAGTACTTC
>TRBV11-2|TRBD1|TRBJ1-1|.
CASSSSRGSTEAFF
TGTGCCAGCAGCTCGAGCAGGGGGAGCACTGAAGCTTTCTTT
>TRBV14|.|TRBJ2-6|once
CASSSTRAGANVLTF
TGTGCCAGCAGCTCCACCCGAGCTGGGGCCAACGTCCTGACTTTC
>TRBV7-9|.|TRBJ1-5|few
CASSEGARVQPQHF
TGTGCCAGCAGCGAAGGGGCACGGGTACAGCCCCAGCATTTT
>TRBV27|.|TRBJ1-6|.
CASRTGGSSYNSPLHF
TGTGCCAGCAGGACTGGGGGGTCGTCCTATAATTCACCCCTCCACTTT
>TRBV28|TRBD1|TRBJ2-3|.
CASSASGQGFTDTQYF
TGTGCCAGCAGTGCCTCGGGACAGGGGTTCACAGATACGCAGTATTTT
>TRBV4-1|.|TRBJ2-5|.
CASSQAEQETQYF
TGCGCCAGCAGCCAAGCGGAGCAAGAGACCCAGTACTTC
>TRBV28|TRBD1|TRBJ1-2|.
CASKTGTHYGYTF
TGTGCCAGCAAGACAGGGACCCACTATGGCTACACCTTC
>TRBV5-1|.|TRBJ2-2|.
CASRVGQNTGELFF
TGCGCCAGCAGGGTGGGCCAGAACACCGGGGAGCTGTTTTTT
>TRBV5-6|.|TRBJ2-5|once
CASSSTETQYF
TGTGCCAGCAGCTCGACAGAGACCCAGTACTTC
>TRBV10-3|.|TRBJ1-2|once
CAISESNYYGYTF
TGTGCCATCAGTGAGTCGAATTACTATGGCTACACCTTC
>TRBV27|.|TRBJ2-3|.
CASHRTQWDTQYF
TGTGCCAGCCATCGGACCCAGTGGGATACGCAGTATTTT
>TRBV7-9|.|TRBJ2-7|once
CASSSSHGPAPYEQYF
TGTGCCAGCAGCTCAAGCCACGGCCCGGCCCCCTACGAGCAGTACTTC
>TRBV7-2|.|TRBJ1-2|.
CASSLEGTRGYTF
TGTGCCAGCAGCTTGGAGGGTACGAGAGGCTACACCTTC
>TRBV6-5|TRBD1|TRBJ2-7|.
CASSYQGQGLNF
TGTGCCAGCAGTTACCAAGGACAGGGCCTGAACTTC
>TRBV19|.|TRBJ1-2|.
CASSVSRDAGYTF
TGTGCCAGTAGTGTAAGCAGGGATGCTGGCTACACCTTC
>TRBV27|.|TRBJ2-1|few
CASIRYNEQFF
TGTGCCAGCATCAGATACAATGAGCAGTTCTTC
>TRBV27|.|TRBJ2-3|.
CASSLGRDTDTQYF
TGTGCCAGCAGTTTAGGCAGAGACACAGATACGCAGTATTTT
>TRBV6-5|.|TRBJ2-5|.
CATRQAAETQYF
TGTGCCACCAGACAGGCCGCGGAGACCCAGTACTTC
>TRBV9|.|TRBJ2-6|few
CASSVGPTSGANVLTF
TGTGCCAGCAGCGTAGGTCCCACCTCTGGGGCCAACGTCCTGACTTTC
>TRBV9|.|TRBJ1-2|.
CASSAQAGFGYGYTF
TGTGCCAGCAGCGCCCAAGCGGGGTTCGGCTATGGCTACACCTTC
>TRBV14|.|TRBJ2-7|.
CASSQVGGGSYEQYF
TGTGCCAGCAGCCAAGTAGGGGGGGGATCCTACGAGCAGTACTTC
>TRBV5-1|TRBD2|TRBJ2-3|.
CASSPLTSGGTDTQYF
TGCGCCAGCAGCCCCCTGACTAGCGGGGGCACAGATACGCAGTATTTT
>TRBV7-3|.|TRBJ1-2|few
CASSLGSGTNYGYTF
TGTGCCAGCAGCTTAGGATCGGGAACAAACTATGGCTACACCTTC
>TRBV4-2|TRBD1|TRBJ2-2|few
CASSQAGVLGGRGTGELFF
TGTGCCAGCAGCCAAGCTGGGGTTTTAGGGGGCAGGGGAACGGGGGAGCTGTTTTTT
>TRBV6-1|.|TRBJ2-7|.
CASSGGAPYEQYF
TGTGCCAGCAGTGGAGGGGCTCCCTACGAGCAGTACTTC